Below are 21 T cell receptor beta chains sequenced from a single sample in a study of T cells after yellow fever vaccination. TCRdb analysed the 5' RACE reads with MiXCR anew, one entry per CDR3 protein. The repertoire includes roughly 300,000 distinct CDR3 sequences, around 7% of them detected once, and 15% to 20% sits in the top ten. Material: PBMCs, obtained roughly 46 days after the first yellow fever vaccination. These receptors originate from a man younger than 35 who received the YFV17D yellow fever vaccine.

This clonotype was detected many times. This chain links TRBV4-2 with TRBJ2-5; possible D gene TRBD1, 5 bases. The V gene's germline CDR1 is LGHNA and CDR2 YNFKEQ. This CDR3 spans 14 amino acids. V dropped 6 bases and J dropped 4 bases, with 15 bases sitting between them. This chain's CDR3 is CASSSENRGETQYF. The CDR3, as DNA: TGTGCCAGCAGTTCCGAGAATAGGGGAGAGACCCAGTACTTC.

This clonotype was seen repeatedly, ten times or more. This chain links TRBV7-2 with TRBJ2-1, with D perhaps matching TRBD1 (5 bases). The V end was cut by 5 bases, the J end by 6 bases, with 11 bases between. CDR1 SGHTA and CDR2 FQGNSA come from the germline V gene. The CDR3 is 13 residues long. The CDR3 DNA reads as TGTGCCAGCAGCGGTCCAGGGTTCAATGAGCAGTTCTTC. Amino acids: CASSGPGFNEQFF.

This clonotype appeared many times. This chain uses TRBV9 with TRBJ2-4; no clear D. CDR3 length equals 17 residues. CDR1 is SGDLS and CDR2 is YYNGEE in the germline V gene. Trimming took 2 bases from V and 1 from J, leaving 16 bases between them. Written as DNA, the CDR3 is TGTGCCAGCAGCGTGGGCCCGCAAGTGGGGGCCAAAAACATTCAGTACTTC. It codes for CASSVGPQVGAKNIQYF. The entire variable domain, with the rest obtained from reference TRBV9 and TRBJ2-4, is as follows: DSGVTQTPKHLITATGQRVTLRCSPRSGDLSVYWYQQSLDQGLQFLIQYYNGEERAKGNILERFSAQQFPDLHSELNLSSLELGDSALYFCASSVGPQVGAKNIQYFGAGTRLSVL.

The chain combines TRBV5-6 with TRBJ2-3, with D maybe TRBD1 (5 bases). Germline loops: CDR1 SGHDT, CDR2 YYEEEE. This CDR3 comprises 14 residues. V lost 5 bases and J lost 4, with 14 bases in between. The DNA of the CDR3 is TGTGCCAGCAGTTTAGGGGCAGGGTCAGATACGCAGTATTTT. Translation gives CASSLGAGSDTQYF.

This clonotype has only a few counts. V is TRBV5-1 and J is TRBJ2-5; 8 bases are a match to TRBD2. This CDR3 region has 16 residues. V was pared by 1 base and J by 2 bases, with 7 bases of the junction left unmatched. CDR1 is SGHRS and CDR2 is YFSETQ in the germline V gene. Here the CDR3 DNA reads TGCGCCAGCAGCTTGTCTCGCGGGGGGAATCAAGAGACCCAGTACTTC. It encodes CASSLSRGGNQETQYF.

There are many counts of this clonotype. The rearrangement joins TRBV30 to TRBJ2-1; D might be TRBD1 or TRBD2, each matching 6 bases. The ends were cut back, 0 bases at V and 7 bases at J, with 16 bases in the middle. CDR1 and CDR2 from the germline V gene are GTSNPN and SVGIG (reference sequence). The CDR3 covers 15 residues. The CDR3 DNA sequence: TGTGCCTGGAGTGTACCCGAGGGGGAGGTGAATGAGCAGTTCTTC. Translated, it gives CAWSVPEGEVNEQFF.

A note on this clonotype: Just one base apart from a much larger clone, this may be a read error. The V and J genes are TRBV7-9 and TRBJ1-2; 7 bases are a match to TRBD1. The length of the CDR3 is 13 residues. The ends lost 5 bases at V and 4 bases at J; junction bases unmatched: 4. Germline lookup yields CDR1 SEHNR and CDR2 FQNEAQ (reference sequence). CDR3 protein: CASSLGQLYGYTF. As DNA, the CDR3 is TGTGCCAGCAGCCTGGGACAGCTCTATGGCTACACCTTC.

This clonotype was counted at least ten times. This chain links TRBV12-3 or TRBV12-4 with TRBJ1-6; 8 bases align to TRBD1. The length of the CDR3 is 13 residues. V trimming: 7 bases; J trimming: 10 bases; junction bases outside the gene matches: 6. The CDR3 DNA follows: TGTGCCAGCACCCCAGGGGGCGAATCACCCCTCCACTTT. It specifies CASTPGGESPLHF.

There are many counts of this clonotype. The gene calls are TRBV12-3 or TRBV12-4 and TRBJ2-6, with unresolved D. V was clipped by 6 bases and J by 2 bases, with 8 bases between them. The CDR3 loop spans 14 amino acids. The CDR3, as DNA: TGTGCCAGCAGCCTAGGTGCTGGGGCCAACGTCCTGACTTTC. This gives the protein CASSLGAGANVLTF.

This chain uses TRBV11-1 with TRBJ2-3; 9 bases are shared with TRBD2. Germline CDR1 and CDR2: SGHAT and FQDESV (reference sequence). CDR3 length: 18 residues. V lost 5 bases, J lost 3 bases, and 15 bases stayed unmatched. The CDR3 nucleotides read TGTGCCAGCAGCACCTCTAGCGGGGAGGCGATTATGACAGATACGCAGTATTTT. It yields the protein CASSTSSGEAIMTDTQYF.

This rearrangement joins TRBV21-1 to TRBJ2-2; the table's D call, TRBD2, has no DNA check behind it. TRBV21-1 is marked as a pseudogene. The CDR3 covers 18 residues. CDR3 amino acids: CASSKEGLAIPNTGELFF. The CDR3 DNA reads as TGTGCCAGCAGCAAAGAAGGACTAGCTATCCCGAACACCGGGGAGCTGTTTTTT.

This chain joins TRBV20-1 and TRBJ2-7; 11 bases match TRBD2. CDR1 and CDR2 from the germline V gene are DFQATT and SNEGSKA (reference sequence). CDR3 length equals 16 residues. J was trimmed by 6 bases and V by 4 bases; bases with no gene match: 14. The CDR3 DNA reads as TGCAGTGCTACCTCTGGCGGGACTAGCGGAGCCAGCGAGCAGTACTTC. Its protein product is CSATSGGTSGASEQYF.

CDR3 protein: CASSYLGGSYNEQFF. The CDR3 DNA reads as TGTGCCAGCAGTTATTTGGGGGGGTCCTACAATGAGCAGTTCTTC. This sequence joins TRBV12-3 or TRBV12-4 and TRBJ2-1; 7 nucleotides match TRBD2. The junction had 4 bases not matched to a gene; V was cut back by 4 bases and J by 1 base. The CDR3 runs to 15 residues.

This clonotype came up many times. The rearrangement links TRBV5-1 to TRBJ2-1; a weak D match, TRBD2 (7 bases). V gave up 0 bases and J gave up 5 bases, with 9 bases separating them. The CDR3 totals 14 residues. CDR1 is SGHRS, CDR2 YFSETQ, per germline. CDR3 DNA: TGCGCCAGCAGCTTGGGCGGGGGCCACAATGAGCAGTTCTTC. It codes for CASSLGGGHNEQFF.

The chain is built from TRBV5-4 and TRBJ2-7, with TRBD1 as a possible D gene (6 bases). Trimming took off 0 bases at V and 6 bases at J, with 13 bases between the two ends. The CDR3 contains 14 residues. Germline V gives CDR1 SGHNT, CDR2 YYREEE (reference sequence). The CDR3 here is CASSLDRANSEQYF. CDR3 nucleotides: TGTGCCAGCAGCTTGGACAGGGCAAATAGCGAGCAGTACTTC.

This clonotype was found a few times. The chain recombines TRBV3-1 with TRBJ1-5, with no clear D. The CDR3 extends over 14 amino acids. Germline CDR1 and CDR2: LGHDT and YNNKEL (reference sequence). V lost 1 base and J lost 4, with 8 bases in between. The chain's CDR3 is CASSQVFQNQPQHF. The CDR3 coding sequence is TGTGCCAGCAGCCAAGTCTTCCAGAATCAGCCCCAGCATTTT.

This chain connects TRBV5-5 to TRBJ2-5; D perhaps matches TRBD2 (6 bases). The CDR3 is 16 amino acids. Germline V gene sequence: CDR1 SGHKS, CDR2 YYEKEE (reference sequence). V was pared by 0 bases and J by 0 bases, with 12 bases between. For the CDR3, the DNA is TGTGCCAGCAGCTTGGGCGGGATGGGGGACCAAGAGACCCAGTACTTC. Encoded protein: CASSLGGMGDQETQYF.

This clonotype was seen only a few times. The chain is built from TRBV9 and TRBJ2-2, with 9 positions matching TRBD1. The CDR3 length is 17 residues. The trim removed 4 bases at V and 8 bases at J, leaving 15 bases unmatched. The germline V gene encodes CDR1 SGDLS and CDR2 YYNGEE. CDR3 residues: CASSLGWGQGYSGELFF. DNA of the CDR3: TGTGCCAGCAGCCTCGGGTGGGGACAGGGATACTCGGGGGAGCTGTTTTTT.

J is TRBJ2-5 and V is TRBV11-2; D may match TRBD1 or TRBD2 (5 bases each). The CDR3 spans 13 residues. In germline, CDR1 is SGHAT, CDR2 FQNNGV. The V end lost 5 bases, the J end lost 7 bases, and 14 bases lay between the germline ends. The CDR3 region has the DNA TGTGCCAGCAGCCCTGGGACGCTGGGGACCCAGTACTTC. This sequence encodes CASSPGTLGTQYF.

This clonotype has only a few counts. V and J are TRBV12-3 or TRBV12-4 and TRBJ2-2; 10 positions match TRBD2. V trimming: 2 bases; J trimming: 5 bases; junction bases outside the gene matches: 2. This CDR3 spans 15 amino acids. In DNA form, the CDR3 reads TGTGCCAGCAGTTTACTAGCGGGGGTGACCGGGGAGCTGTTTTTT. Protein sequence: CASSLLAGVTGELFF.

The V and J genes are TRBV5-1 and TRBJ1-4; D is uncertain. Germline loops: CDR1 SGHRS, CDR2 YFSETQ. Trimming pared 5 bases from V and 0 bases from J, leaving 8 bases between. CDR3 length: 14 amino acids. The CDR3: CASRSLPTNEKLFF. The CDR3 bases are TGCGCCAGCAGATCGCTCCCAACTAATGAAAAACTGTTTTTT.